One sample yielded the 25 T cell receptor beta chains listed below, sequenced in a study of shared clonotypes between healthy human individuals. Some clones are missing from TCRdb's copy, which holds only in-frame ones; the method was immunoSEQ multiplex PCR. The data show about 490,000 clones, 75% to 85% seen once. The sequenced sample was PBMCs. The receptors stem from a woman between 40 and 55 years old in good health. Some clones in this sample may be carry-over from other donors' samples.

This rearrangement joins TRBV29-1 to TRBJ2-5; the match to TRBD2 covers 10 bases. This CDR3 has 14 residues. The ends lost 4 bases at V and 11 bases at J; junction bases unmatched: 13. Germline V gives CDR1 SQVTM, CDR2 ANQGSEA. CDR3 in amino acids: CSVVPASGSHEQYF. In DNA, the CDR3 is TGCAGCGTTGTCCCGGCTAGCGGGAGTCATGAGCAGTACTTC.

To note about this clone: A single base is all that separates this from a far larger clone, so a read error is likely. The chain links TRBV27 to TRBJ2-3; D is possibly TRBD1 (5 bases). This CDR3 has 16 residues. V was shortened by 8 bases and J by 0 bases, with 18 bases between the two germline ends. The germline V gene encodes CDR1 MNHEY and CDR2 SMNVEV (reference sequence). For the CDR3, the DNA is TGTGCCAGCCGCCTTTTGGGGCTAGGAAGCACAGATACGCAGTATTTT. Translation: CASRLLGLGSTDTQYF.

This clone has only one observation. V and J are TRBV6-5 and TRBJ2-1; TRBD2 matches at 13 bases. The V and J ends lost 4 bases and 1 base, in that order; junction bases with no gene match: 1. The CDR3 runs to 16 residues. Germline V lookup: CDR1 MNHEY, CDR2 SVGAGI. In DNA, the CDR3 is TGTGCCAGCAGTTTGGGACTAGCGGGGTCCTACAATGAGCAGTTCTTC. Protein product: CASSLGLAGSYNEQFF.

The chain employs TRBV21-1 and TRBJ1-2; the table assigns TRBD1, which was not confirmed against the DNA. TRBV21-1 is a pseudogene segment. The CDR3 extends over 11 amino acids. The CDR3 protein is CARTGSYGYTF. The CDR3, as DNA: TGTGCCAGGACAGGATCCTATGGCTACACCTTC.

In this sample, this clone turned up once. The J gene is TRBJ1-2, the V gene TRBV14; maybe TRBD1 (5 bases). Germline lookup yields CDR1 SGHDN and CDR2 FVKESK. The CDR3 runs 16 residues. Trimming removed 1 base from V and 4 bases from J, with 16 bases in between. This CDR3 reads CASSQGVTGIGYGYTF. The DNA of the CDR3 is TGTGCCAGCAGCCAAGGAGTCACAGGCATCGGCTATGGCTACACCTTC.

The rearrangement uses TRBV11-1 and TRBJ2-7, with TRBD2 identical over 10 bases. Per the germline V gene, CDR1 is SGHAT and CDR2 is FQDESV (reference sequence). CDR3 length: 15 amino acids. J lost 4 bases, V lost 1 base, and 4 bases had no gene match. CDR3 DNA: TGTGCCAGCAGCTTAGTCCGGACTAGCGGTTACGAGCAGTACTTC. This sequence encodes CASSLVRTSGYEQYF. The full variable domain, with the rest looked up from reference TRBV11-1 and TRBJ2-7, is EAEVAQSPRYKITEKSQAVAFWCDPISGHATLYWYRQILGQGPELLVQFQDESVVDDSQLPKDRFSAERLKGVDSTLKIQPAELGDSAMYLCASSLVRTSGYEQYFGPGTRLTVT.

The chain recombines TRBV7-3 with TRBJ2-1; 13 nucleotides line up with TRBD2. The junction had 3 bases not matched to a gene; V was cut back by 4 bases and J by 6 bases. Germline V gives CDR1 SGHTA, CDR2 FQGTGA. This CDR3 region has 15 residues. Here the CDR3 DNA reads TGTGCCAGCAGCTCCGGGACTAGCGGGACCAATGAGCAGTTCTTC. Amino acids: CASSSGTSGTNEQFF.

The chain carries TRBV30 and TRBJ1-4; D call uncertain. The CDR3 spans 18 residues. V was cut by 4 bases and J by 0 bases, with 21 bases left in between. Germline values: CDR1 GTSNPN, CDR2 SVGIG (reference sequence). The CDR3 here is CAWTPGGSTLATNEKLFF. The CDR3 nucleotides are TGTGCCTGGACCCCTGGCGGAAGCACCCTTGCAACTAATGAAAAACTGTTTTTT.

The CDR3 reads CASSQSYEQYF. The CDR3 nucleotides are TGCGCCAGCAGTCAATCCTACGAGCAGTACTTC. The V and J genes are TRBV10-1 and TRBJ2-7; no firm D call. Germline-derived CDR1 and CDR2 are WNHNN and SYGVQD (reference sequence). The germline V and J ends were trimmed by 5 bases and 1 base, with 3 bases remaining between them. The CDR3 has 11 amino acids.

The chain's CDR3 is CASSLGGRGNQPQHF. The CDR3 nucleotides read TGTGCCAGCAGCTTAGGGGGCAGGGGCAATCAGCCCCAGCATTTT. The chain has TRBV7-9 and TRBJ1-5; TRBD1 might be the D (5 bases). Germline V gene lookup returns CDR1 SEHNR and CDR2 FQNEAQ (reference sequence). Trimming took off 1 base at V and 2 bases at J, with 9 bases between the two ends. CDR3 size: 15 residues.

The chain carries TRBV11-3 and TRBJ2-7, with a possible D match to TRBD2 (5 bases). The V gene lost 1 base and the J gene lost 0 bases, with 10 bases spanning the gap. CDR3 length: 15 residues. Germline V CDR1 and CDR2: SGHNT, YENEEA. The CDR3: CASSLASGSSYEQYF. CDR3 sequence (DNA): TGTGCCAGCAGCTTAGCCAGCGGAAGCTCCTACGAGCAGTACTTC.

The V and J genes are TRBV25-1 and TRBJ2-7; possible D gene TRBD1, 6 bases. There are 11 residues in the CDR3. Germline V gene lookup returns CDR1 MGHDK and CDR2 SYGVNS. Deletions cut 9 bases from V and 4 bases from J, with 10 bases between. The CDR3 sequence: CASQGRYEQYF. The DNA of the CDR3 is TGTGCCAGTCAGGGGCGGTACGAGCAGTACTTC.

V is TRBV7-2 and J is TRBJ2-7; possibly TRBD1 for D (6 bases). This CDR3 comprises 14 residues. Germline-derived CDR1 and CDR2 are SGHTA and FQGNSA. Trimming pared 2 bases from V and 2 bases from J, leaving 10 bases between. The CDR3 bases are TGTGCCAGCAGCTTATCCAGGGGCCCCTACGAGCAGTACTTC. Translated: CASSLSRGPYEQYF.

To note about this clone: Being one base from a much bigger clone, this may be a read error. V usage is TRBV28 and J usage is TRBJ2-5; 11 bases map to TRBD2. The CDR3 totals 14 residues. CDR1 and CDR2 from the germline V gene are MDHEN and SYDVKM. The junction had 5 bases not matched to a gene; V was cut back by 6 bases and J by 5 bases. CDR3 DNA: TGTGCCAGCAGACTAGCGGGAGTGGGGGAGACCCAGTACTTC. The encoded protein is CASRLAGVGETQYF.

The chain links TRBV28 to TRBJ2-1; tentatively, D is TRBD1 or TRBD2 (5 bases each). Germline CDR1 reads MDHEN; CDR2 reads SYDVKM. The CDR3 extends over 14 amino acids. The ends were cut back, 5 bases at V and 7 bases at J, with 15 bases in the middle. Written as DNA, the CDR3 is TGTGCCAGCAGTCCCCCCGGGGCTTTGAATGAGCAGTTCTTC. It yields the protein CASSPPGALNEQFF.

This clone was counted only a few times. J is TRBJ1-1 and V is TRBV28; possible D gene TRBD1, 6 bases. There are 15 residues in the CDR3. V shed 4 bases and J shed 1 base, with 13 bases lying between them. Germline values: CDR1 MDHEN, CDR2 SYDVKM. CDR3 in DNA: TGTGCCAGCAGTTCCCAATGGACAGAGAACACTGAAGCTTTCTTT. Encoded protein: CASSSQWTENTEAFF.

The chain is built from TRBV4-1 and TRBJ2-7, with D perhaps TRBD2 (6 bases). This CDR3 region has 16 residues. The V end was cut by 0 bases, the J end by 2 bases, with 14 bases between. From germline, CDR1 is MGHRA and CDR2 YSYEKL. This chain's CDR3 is CASSQEGGGRPYEQYF. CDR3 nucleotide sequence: TGCGCCAGCAGCCAAGAGGGTGGGGGGAGACCCTACGAGCAGTACTTC.

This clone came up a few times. The CDR3 protein is CASSEGGGPPYEQYF. As DNA, the CDR3 is TGTGCCAGCAGTGAAGGGGGCGGGCCCCCCTACGAGCAGTACTTC. This sequence joins TRBV2 and TRBJ2-7; perhaps D is TRBD1 or TRBD2 (5 bases each). Trimming removed 1 base at V and 2 bases at J, with 12 bases between. Germline CDR1 reads SNHLY; CDR2 reads FYNNEI. The CDR3 sequence is 15 residues long.

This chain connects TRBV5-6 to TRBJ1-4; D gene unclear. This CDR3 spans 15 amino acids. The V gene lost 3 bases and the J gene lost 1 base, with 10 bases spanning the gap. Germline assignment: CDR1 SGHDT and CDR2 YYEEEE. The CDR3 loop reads CASSSVVQTNEKLFF. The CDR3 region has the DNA TGTGCCAGCAGCTCGGTGGTCCAAACTAATGAAAAACTGTTTTTT.

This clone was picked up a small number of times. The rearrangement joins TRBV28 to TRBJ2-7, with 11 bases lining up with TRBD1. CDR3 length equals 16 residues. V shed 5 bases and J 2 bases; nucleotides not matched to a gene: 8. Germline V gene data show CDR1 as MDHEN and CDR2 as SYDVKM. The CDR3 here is CASSPTGTGGTYEQYF. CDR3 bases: TGTGCCAGCAGTCCCACCGGGACAGGGGGTACCTACGAGCAGTACTTC.

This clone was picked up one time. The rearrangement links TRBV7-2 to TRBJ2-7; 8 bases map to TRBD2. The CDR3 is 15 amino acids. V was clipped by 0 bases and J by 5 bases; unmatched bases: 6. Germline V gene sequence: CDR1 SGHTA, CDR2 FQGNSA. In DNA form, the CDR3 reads TGTGCCAGCAGCTTAGCCTCGGGACTAGTCGACGAGCAGTACTTC. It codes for CASSLASGLVDEQYF.

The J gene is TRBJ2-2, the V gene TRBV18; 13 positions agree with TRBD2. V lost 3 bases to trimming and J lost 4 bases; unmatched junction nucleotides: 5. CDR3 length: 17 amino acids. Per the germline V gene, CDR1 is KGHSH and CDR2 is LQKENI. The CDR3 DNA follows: TGTGCCAGCTCACCGCCGGGACTAGCGGGAACCACCGGGGAGCTGTTTTTT. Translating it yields CASSPPGLAGTTGELFF.

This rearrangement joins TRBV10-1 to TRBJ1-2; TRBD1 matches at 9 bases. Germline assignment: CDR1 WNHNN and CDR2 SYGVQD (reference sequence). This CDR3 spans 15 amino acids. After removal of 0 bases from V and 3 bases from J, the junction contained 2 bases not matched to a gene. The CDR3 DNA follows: TGCGCCAGCAGTGAGTCAACAGGGGGCGACTATGGCTACACCTTC. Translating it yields CASSESTGGDYGYTF.

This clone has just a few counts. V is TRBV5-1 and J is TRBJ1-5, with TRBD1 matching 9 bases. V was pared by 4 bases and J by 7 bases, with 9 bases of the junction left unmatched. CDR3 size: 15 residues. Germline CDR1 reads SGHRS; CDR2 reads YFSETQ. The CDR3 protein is CASSRTGEEGQPQHF. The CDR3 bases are TGCGCCAGCAGCCGGACAGGGGAAGAGGGGCAGCCCCAGCATTTT.

CDR3 sequence (DNA): TGTGCCAGCAGTTTTAGTCATGCCAATCAGCCCCAGCATTTT. Protein sequence: CASSFSHANQPQHF. The chain links TRBV27 to TRBJ1-5; no clear D gene. Trimming removed 3 bases from V and 3 bases from J, with 9 bases in between. CDR3 size: 14 residues. Germline V gene data show CDR1 as MNHEY and CDR2 as SMNVEV (reference sequence).